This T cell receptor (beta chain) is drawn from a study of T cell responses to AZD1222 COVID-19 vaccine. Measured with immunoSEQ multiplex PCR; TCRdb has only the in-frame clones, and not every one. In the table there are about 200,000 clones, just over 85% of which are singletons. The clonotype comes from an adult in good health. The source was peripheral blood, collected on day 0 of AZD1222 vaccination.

This chain's CDR3 is CASSESMNSPLHF. The CDR3 bases are TGCGCCAGCAGTGAGTCGATGAATTCACCCCTCCACTTT. The chain uses TRBV10-1 and TRBJ1-6; D not resolved. CDR1 WNHNN and CDR2 SYGVQD come from the germline V gene (reference sequence). Trimming removed 0 bases at V and 7 bases at J, with 4 bases between. The CDR3 is made up of 13 amino acids.